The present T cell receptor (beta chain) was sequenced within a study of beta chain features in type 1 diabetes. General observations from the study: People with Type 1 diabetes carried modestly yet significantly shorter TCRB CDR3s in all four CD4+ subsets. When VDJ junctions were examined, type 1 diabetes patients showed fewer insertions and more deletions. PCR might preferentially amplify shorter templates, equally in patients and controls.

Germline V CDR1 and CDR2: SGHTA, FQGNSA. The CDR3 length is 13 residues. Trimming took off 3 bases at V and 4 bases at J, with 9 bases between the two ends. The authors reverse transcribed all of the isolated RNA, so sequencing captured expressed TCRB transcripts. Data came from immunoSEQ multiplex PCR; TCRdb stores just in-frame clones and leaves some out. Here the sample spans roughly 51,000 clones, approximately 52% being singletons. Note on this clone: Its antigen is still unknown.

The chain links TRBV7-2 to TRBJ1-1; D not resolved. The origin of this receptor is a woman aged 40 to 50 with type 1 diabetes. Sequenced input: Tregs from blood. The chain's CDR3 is CASSFEDTTEAFF. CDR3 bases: TGTGCCAGCAGCTTCGAAGACACCACTGAAGCTTTCTTT.